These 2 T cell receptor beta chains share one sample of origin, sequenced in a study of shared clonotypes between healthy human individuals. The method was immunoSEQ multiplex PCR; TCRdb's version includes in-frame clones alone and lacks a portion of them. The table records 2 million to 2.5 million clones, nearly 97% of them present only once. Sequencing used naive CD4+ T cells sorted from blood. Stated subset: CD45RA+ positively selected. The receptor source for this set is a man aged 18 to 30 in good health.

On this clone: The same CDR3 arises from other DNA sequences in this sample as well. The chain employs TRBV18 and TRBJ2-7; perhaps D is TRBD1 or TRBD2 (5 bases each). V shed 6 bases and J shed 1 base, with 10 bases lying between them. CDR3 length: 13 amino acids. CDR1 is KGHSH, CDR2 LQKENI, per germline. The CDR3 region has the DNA TGTGCCAGCTCCCGGGACGATTCCTACGAGCAGTACTTC. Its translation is CASSRDDSYEQYF. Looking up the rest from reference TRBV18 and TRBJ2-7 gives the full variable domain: NAGVMQNPRHLVRRRGQEARLRCSPMKGHSHVYWYRQLPEEGLKFMVYLQKENIIDESGMPKERFSAEFPKEGPSILRIQQVVRGDSAAYFCASSRDDSYEQYFGPGTRLTVT.

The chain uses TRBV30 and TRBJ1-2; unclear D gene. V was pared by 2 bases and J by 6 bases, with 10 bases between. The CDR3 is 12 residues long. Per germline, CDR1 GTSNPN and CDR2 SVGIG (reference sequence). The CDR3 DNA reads TGTGCCTGGAGTTCTTTCGGGGATGGCTACACCTTC. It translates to CAWSSFGDGYTF.